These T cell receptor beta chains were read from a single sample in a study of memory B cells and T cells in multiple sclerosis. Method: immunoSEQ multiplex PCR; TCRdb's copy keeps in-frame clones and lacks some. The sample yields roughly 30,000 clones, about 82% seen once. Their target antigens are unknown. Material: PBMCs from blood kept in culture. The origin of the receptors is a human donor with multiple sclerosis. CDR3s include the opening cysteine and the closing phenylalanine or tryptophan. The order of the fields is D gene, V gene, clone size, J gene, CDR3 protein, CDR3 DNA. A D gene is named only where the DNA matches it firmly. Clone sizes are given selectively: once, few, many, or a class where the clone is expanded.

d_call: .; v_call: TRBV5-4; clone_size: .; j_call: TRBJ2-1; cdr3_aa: CASSGAGIYNEQFF; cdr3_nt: TGTGCCAGCAGCGGGGCAGGGATCTACAATGAGCAGTTCTTC
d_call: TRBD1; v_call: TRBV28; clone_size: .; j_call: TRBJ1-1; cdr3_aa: CASTDPGQGAGNTEAFF; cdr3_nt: TGTGCCAGCACCGATCCGGGACAGGGGGCAGGGAACACTGAAGCTTTCTTT
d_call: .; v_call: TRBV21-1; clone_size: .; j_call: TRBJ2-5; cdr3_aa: CASKTQETQYF; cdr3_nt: TGTGCCAGCAAAACACAAGAGACCCAGTACTTC
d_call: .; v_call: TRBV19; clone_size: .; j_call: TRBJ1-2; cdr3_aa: CASSIVGASYGYTF; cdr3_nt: TGTGCCAGTAGTATAGTTGGGGCGAGCTATGGCTACACCTTC
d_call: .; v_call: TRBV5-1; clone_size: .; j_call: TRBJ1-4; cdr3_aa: CASSLASAENEKLFF; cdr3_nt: TGCGCCAGCAGCTTGGCCTCGGCAGAGAATGAAAAACTGTTTTTT
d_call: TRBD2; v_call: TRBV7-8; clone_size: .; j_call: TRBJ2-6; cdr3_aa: CASSLAKGRLAGGSGANVLTF; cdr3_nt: TGTGCCAGCAGCTTAGCGAAGGGCCGACTAGCGGGGGGCTCTGGGGCCAACGTCCTGACTTTC
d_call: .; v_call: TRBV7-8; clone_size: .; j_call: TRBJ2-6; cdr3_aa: CASSLKSSSGANVLTF; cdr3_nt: TGTGCCAGCAGCTTAAAATCCAGCTCTGGGGCCAACGTCCTGACTTTC
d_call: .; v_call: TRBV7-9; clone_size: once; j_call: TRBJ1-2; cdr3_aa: CASSPGGGPTANYGYTF; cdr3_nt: TGTGCCAGCAGCCCTGGGGGGGGCCCTACCGCTAACTATGGCTACACCTTC
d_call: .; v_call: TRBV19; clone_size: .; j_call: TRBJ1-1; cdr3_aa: CASSIQGNTEAFF; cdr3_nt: TGTGCCAGTAGTATACAGGGGAACACTGAAGCTTTCTTT
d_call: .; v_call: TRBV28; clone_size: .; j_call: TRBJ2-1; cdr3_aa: CASSVLRGSYNEQFF; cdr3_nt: TGTGCCAGCAGTGTTTTACGGGGGTCCTACAATGAGCAGTTCTTC
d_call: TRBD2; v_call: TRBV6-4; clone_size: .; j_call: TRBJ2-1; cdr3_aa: CASSDWASGNTNEQFF; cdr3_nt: TGTGCCAGCAGTGACTGGGCTAGCGGGAATACAAATGAGCAGTTCTTC
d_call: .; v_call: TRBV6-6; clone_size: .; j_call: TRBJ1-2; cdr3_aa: CASRTSGARTLYGYTF; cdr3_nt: TGTGCCAGCAGGACCTCCGGGGCACGGACTCTCTATGGCTACACCTTC
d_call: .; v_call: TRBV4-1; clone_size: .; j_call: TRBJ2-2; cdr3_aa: CASSQPRAATGELFF; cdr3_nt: TGCGCCAGCAGCCAACCCAGGGCCGCCACCGGGGAGCTGTTTTTT
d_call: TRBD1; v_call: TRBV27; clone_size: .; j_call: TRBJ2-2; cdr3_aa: CASSSPRGTDYTGELFF; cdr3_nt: TGTGCCAGCAGTTCCCCCAGAGGGACAGATTACACCGGGGAGCTGTTTTTT
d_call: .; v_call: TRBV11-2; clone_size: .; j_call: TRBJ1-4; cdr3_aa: CASSLRDHGEKLFF; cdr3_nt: TGTGCCAGCAGCTTACGGGATCACGGGGAAAAACTGTTTTTT
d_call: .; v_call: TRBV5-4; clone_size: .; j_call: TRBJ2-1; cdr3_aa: CASRPVGLDEQFF; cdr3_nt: TGTGCCAGCAGACCCGTGGGGTTGGATGAGCAGTTCTTC